The entry that follows covers one T cell receptor beta chain sequence. The sample is drawn from a study of blood T cell repertoires in COVID-19. As for the study in general: T cells, B-cell-depleted T cells, or PBMCs supplied cDNA or gDNA.

V shed 0 bases, J shed 7 bases, and the junction held 8 bases outside the gene matches. CDR1 SGHNT and CDR2 YYREEE come from the germline V gene (reference sequence). The CDR3 has 15 residues. Methods used by the authors: How many nucleated cells were present was estimated from reference gene primer amplification. The protocol was immunoSEQ multiplex PCR, while the TCRdb copy is restricted to in-frame clones and leaves out a portion. The V and J calls and clone size were taken over from that table, and D and trimming were inferred from the DNA. Here the sample spans some 110,000 clones, 70% to 90% being singletons.

Sequenced input: peripheral blood. The rearrangement joins TRBV5-4 to TRBJ2-7; 9 bases are a match to TRBD2. This sequence originates from a man aged 40-50 years with acute or convalescent COVID-19. CDR3 DNA: TGTGCCAGCAGCTTGGTGGCGGGGGGGCCTAATGAGCAGTACTTC. This codes for CASSLVAGGPNEQYF.